The present T cell receptor beta chain was sequenced within a study of control samples from healthy donors and cancer patients. TCRdb's copy holds only in-frame clones and misses some; the assay was immunoSEQ multiplex PCR. The table includes about 140,000 clones, roughly 92% detected once. Germline V gives CDR1 SGHTA, CDR2 FQGNSA. This CDR3 contains 16 residues. Trimming cost V 5 bases and J 1 base; bases outside gene matches: 9. The sequence was collected from a young man in good health. Source material: blood. This chain joins TRBV7-2 and TRBJ1-2, with 8 bases identical to TRBD1. In DNA form, the CDR3 reads TGTGCCAGCAGCGCCCAAGGACAGGGCTTTAACTATGGCTACACCTTC. It specifies CASSAQGQGFNYGYTF.